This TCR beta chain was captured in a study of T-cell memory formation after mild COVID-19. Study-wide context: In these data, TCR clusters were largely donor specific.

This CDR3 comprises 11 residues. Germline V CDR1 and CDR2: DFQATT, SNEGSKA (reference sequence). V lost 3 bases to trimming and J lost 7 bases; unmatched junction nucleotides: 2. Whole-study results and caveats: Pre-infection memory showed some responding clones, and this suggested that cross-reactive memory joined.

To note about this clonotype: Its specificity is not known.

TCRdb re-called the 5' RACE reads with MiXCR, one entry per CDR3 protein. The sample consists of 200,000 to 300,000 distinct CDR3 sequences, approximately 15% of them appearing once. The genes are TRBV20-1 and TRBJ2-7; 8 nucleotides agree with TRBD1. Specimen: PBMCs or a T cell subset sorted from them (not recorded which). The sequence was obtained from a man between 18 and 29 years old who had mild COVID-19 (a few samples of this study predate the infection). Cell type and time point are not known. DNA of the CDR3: TGCAGTGCTAGGGACAGGGCAGAGCAGTACTTC. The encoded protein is CSARDRAEQYF.